This is a list of T cell receptor beta chains from one sample in a study of human T cells and chemical hapten exposure. TCRdb called the RACE reads again in MiXCR, with one record for every CDR3 protein. The sample lists 85,000 or so distinct CDR3 sequences; 11% were seen once. Sequenced material: whole blood, taken in connection with sensitization to the hapten diphenylcyclopropenone (DPC). These receptors all stem from a man aged 18 to 29 with alopecia areata. Some clones in this sample may be carry-over from other donors' samples. Each CDR3 is given with its conserved first and last residue. Each record gives: J gene, V gene, clone size, D gene, CDR3 length, CDR3 protein, CDR3 DNA. The D gene is left open where the match is weak. A row's size may be missing; if present it is once, few, many or a size class.

TRBJ1-2 TRBV6-5 few NA 13 CASSNPGPDGYTF TGTGCCAGCAGTAACCCGGGACCCGATGGCTACACCTTC
TRBJ1-1 TRBV2 many TRBD1 15 CASSELRDRGTEAFF TGTGCCAGCAGTGAATTAAGGGACAGGGGCACTGAAGCTTTCTTT
TRBJ1-1 TRBV12-2 NA NA 16 CASRLPGGVVGTEAFF TGTGCAAGTCGCTTACCCGGAGGGGTGGTGGGCACTGAAGCTTTCTTT
TRBJ1-1 TRBV20-1 few NA 12 CSVMTVNTEAFF TGCAGTGTTATGACCGTTAACACTGAAGCTTTCTTT
TRBJ1-5 TRBV11-2 NA NA 13 CASSFTADQPQHF TGTGCCAGCAGCTTTACGGCGGATCAGCCCCAGCATTTT
TRBJ2-4 TRBV20-1 many NA 18 CSARDGLSEGVAKNIQYF TGCAGTGCTAGAGATGGACTATCGGAAGGGGTAGCCAAAAACATTCAGTACTTC
TRBJ2-5 TRBV7-3 many NA 14 CASSLSHALETQYF TGTGCCAGCAGCTTGAGCCATGCACTAGAGACCCAGTACTTC
TRBJ1-2 TRBV20-1 NA NA 15 CSAIPRYSANYGYTF TGCAGTGCTATACCCCGTTACAGTGCTAACTATGGCTACACCTTC
TRBJ2-5 TRBV5-4 few TRBD2 14 CASSLGLARETQYF TGTGCCAGCAGCCTCGGACTAGCAAGGGAGACCCAGTACTTC
TRBJ2-3 TRBV12-3/TRBV12-4 few NA 15 CASSLSGQGPDTQYF TGTGCCAGCAGTTTGTCGGGGCAAGGGCCAGATACGCAGTATTTT
TRBJ2-6 TRBV6-2/TRBV6-3 many NA 16 CASSYSRPSGANVLTF TGTGCCAGCAGTTACTCGAGGCCGTCTGGGGCCAACGTCCTGACTTTC
TRBJ2-2 TRBV6-1 NA TRBD1 15 CASTQGDRVTGELFF TGTGCCAGCACCCAAGGGGACAGGGTCACCGGGGAGCTGTTTTTT
TRBJ1-1 TRBV18 many NA 15 CASSKGQLMNTEAFF TGTGCCAGCTCGAAAGGACAGCTCATGAACACTGAAGCTTTCTTT
TRBJ1-4 TRBV29-1 many TRBD1 14 CSVGRDRHNEKLFF TGCAGCGTTGGCCGGGACAGACATAATGAAAAACTGTTTTTT
TRBJ2-5 TRBV5-4 many TRBD1 14 CASSETTGEETQYF TGTGCCAGCAGCGAAACGACAGGGGAGGAGACCCAGTACTTC
TRBJ2-4 TRBV6-5 many NA 13 CASSYSTGNIQYF TGTGCCAGCAGTTACTCGACTGGTAACATTCAGTACTTC
TRBJ1-1 TRBV20-1 many NA 17 CSARDPWLTGTNTEAFF TGCAGTGCTAGAGATCCGTGGTTAACAGGCACGAACACTGAAGCTTTCTTT
TRBJ2-3 TRBV29-1 many TRBD1 13 CSVAGGTTDTQYF TGCAGCGTTGCAGGGGGTACCACAGATACGCAGTATTTT
TRBJ2-5 TRBV7-6 NA NA 14 CASSLRQGPETQYF TGTGCCAGCAGCTTAAGGCAGGGGCCAGAGACCCAGTACTTC
TRBJ1-1 TRBV27 many TRBD1 14 CASSPYRGERKAFF TGTGCCAGCAGTCCTTACAGGGGTGAAAGGAAAGCTTTCTTT